These T cell receptor beta chains were read from a single sample in a study of blood T cell repertoires in COVID-19. Sequencing was performed with immunoSEQ multiplex PCR; in TCRdb, only in-frame clones are kept and a portion is missing. The table records about 190,000 clones, roughly 88% of them present only once. Sequenced material: peripheral blood. Receptor source: a man older than 75 with COVID-19, enrolled during active disease. The CDR3 runs from the conserved cysteine through the conserved F or W. A D gene is named only where the DNA matches it firmly. The size field is filled for only some rows; it gives once, few, many or a size class.

V,J,length,size,D,DNA,CDR3
TRBV20-1,TRBJ2-1,11,-,-,TGCAGTGCCCGGGTCTACAATGAGCAGTTCTTC,CSARVYNEQFF
TRBV9,TRBJ2-3,16,-,TRBD2,TGTGCCAGCAGCGTGGCCCTGTCTAGCGGGACAGATACGCAGTATTTT,CASSVALSSGTDTQYF
TRBV19,TRBJ1-1,16,few,TRBD1,TGTGCCAGTAGTCCCGACAGGGAAGGACGTAGCACTGAAGCTTTCTTT,CASSPDREGRSTEAFF
TRBV27,TRBJ1-1,15,-,TRBD1,TGTGCCAGCAGTTTATGGGGGACAGGAAAGGGGTTCTCTTTCTTT,CASSLWGTGKGFSFF
TRBV18,TRBJ1-4,15,-,-,TGTGCCAGCTCACTCTCACCAGCAACTAATGAAAAACTGTTTTTT,CASSLSPATNEKLFF
TRBV4-1,TRBJ1-2,17,-,TRBD1,TGCGCCAGCAGCCAAGAGGCTAGGACAGGGGTATGGGGTGGCTACACCTTC,CASSQEARTGVWGGYTF
TRBV29-1,TRBJ1-3,15,-,-,TGCAGCGTTGGGTCGGGGGGGAATATTGGAAACACCATATATTTT,CSVGSGGNIGNTIYF
TRBV24-1,TRBJ1-5,12,-,-,TGTGCCACCAGTCCAGGGGTAGGGCCCCAGCATTTT,CATSPGVGPQHF
TRBV18,TRBJ1-1,14,-,-,TGTGCCAGCTCTGAGACAATGATGAACACTGAAGCTTTCTTT,CASSETMMNTEAFF
TRBV4-1,TRBJ2-7,16,-,-,TGCGCCAGCAGCCGCCTCGGGGGGCTGAAGGCTCACGAGCAGTACTTC,CASSRLGGLKAHEQYF
TRBV7-2,TRBJ1-3,14,few,-,TGTGCCAGCAGCTGGCAGGCAGGAGGAAACACCATATATTTT,CASSWQAGGNTIYF
TRBV6-5,TRBJ1-2,14,once,TRBD1,TGTGCCAGCAGCCGGGGACAGGGAATTGGTGGCTACACCTTC,CASSRGQGIGGYTF
TRBV6-5,TRBJ1-3,15,-,-,TGTGCCAGCAACCGGGGGGGGAGCCCTGGAAACACCATATATTTT,CASNRGGSPGNTIYF
TRBV5-8,TRBJ1-5,16,-,-,TGTGCCAGCAGCCGTTTATGGGGAGAGGGCAATCAGCCCCAGCATTTT,CASSRLWGEGNQPQHF
TRBV4-2,TRBJ2-7,15,once,TRBD1,TGTGCCAGCAGCCAACCGGGACAGGACCCCTACGAGCAGTACTTC,CASSQPGQDPYEQYF
TRBV5-4,TRBJ1-6,16,-,TRBD1,TGTGCCAGCAGCTTGGTAGCAGGGGGCTATAATTCACCCCTCCACTTT,CASSLVAGGYNSPLHF
TRBV5-4,TRBJ2-5,15,-,-,TGTGCCAGCAGCTTCGGGCGGGGGCAGAGAGAGACCCAGTACTTC,CASSFGRGQRETQYF
TRBV5-1,TRBJ2-1,15,-,-,TGCGCCAGCAGCCGCGAAGCTAGCTCCTACAATGAGCAGTTCTTC,CASSREASSYNEQFF
TRBV2,TRBJ2-7,15,-,-,TGTGCCAGCAGTGAGGACAGCCCTTTCTCCTACGAGCAGTACTTC,CASSEDSPFSYEQYF
TRBV5-6,TRBJ1-4,15,-,-,TGTGCCAGCAGCCGGCGGTCTTGGGCTAATGAAAAACTGTTTTTT,CASSRRSWANEKLFF
TRBV7-3,TRBJ1-1,13,-,-,TGTGCCAGCAGCTTACAGGGGCGAACTGAAGCTTTCTTT,CASSLQGRTEAFF
TRBV5-1,TRBJ2-7,15,-,TRBD1,TGCGCCAGCAGCCCCGGACAGGGTTTCTCCTACGAGCAGTACTTC,CASSPGQGFSYEQYF
TRBV6-5,TRBJ1-1,14,-,TRBD1,TGTGCCAGCACGAGGGGGCGCCGGGACACTGAAGCTTTCTTT,CASTRGRRDTEAFF
TRBV4-2,TRBJ2-2,16,-,TRBD2,TGTGCCAGCAGCCAAGCTAGCGGGGGGGACACCGGGGAGCTGTTTTTT,CASSQASGGDTGELFF
TRBV12-5,TRBJ2-3,12,-,-,TGTGCTAGTGGTTTGGCAGCGGATACGCAGTATTTT,CASGLAADTQYF
TRBV11-2,TRBJ2-6,15,-,-,TGTGCCAGCACCTTCAGGGGATCTGGGGCCAACGTCCTGACTTTC,CASTFRGSGANVLTF
TRBV7-6,TRBJ2-1,19,-,-,TGTGCCAGCAGCTTAGCAGGGCGGGGGGTGCAGGGGGAGAACAATGAGCAGTTCTTC,CASSLAGRGVQGENNEQFF
TRBV3-1/TRBV3-2,TRBJ2-1,13,-,TRBD2,TGTGCCACCCGGGGTAGCGGGGGGAGGGAGCAGTTCTTC,CATRGSGGREQFF
TRBV10-3,TRBJ1-2,13,-,-,TGTGCCATCAGTGGCCAGGGCAACTATGGCTACACCTTC,CAISGQGNYGYTF
TRBV19,TRBJ2-1,18,-,TRBD2,TGTGCCAGTAGTATAGCTAGCGGGGGGCCGAGCTCCTACAATGAGCAGTTCTTC,CASSIASGGPSSYNEQFF
TRBV2,TRBJ2-2,15,-,-,TGTGCCAGCAGTGACATCAGCGCGAACACCGGGGAGCTGTTTTTT,CASSDISANTGELFF
TRBV2,TRBJ1-5,15,-,-,TGTGCCAGCAGTGCTCTACCCCATAGCAATCAGCCCCAGCATTTT,CASSALPHSNQPQHF
TRBV5-4,TRBJ2-3,13,-,-,TGTGCCAGCAGTTTGCAAGGAGGGGATACGCAGTATTTT,CASSLQGGDTQYF
TRBV21-1,TRBJ2-1,17,-,-,TGTGCCAGCAGCAAAGTCACAGGGCCTAGCTCCTACAATGAGCAGTTCTTC,CASSKVTGPSSYNEQFF
TRBV7-2,TRBJ1-4,16,-,-,TGTGCCAGCAGTCCAGACAAACCAACAACTAATGAAAAACTGTTTTTT,CASSPDKPTTNEKLFF
TRBV11-2,TRBJ1-2,11,-,-,TGTGCCAGCAGCTCAGGATGGGGCTACACCTTC,CASSSGWGYTF
TRBV10-3,TRBJ2-1,16,once,-,TGTGCCATCAGTGATCCCGGGGGGCCGTCCTACAATGAGCAGTTCTTC,CAISDPGGPSYNEQFF
TRBV5-6,TRBJ1-6,12,-,-,TGTGCCAGCAGCCCCAATAATTCACCCCTCCACTTT,CASSPNNSPLHF
TRBV3-1/TRBV3-2,TRBJ2-5,15,-,TRBD2,TGTGCCAGCAGCCAAGATAGGAGACTAGCTGAGACCCAGTACTTC,CASSQDRRLAETQYF
TRBV4-3,TRBJ2-1,13,few,-,TGCGCCAGCAGCCAAGATAGAGCGAATGAGCAGTTCTTC,CASSQDRANEQFF
TRBV5-1,TRBJ2-2,16,-,TRBD1,TGCGCCAGCAGCCTACAACCAGGGGGTCGCGCCGGGGAGCTGTTTTTT,CASSLQPGGRAGELFF
TRBV5-1,TRBJ2-7,15,-,-,TGCGCCAGCAGCTCTGGGGACGGGAGCTCCTACGAGCAGTACTTC,CASSSGDGSSYEQYF
TRBV7-6,TRBJ1-1,15,-,TRBD1,TGTGCCAGCAGCTACTACCGGACAGGGGGCACTGAAGCTTTCTTT,CASSYYRTGGTEAFF
TRBV11-3,TRBJ1-6,15,-,TRBD1,TGTGCCAGCAGCCAAGGGACAGGGGGCCATTCACCCCTCCACTTT,CASSQGTGGHSPLHF
TRBV19,TRBJ2-5,13,-,-,TGTGCCAGTAGTAGACAGGCCCAAGAGACCCAGTACTTC,CASSRQAQETQYF
TRBV6-4,TRBJ1-4,15,-,TRBD1,TGTGCCAGCATACCGGACAGGCCCTTCTCGGAAAAACTGTTTTTT,CASIPDRPFSEKLFF